This entry describes one TCR beta chain. Its cognate antigen has yet to be identified. Nothing much larger sits one base from this clone, and base qualities are not available. The CDR3, cysteine through phenylalanine, is 16 amino acids long. The DNA shown is the 48-base CDR3, in frame from base 1. V loses 5 bases at its end and J loses 5 bases; junction bases beyond the gene matches: 13. Per the germline V gene, SGHAT is the CDR1 and FQNNGV is the CDR2. Collaborating institutions collected whole blood in K2EDTA tubes following their own protocols. For TCRbeta analysis, collaborator samples were shipped as frozen whole blood, as isolated PBMCs, or as DNA extracted from either sample type. TCRbeta CDR3 regions were amplified from genomic DNA by means of the immunoSEQ Assay, a bias-controlled multiplex PCR. The paper's processing steps were these. The number of nucleated cells in each sample was estimated from the amplification of reference gene primers within the assay. To quantify the absolute abundance of each unique TCRbeta CDR3 rearrangement, sequence reads were collapsed and filtered. For each sample, productive Simpson clonality was calculated by taking the square root of Simpson's diversity index across productive rearrangements. Not all clones reach the TCRdb copy of this immuneACCESS table, which keeps in-frame sequences only. Checked studies attribute under half of the gap to unresolved V genes and leave the rest unexplained. V and J calls and clone size are copied from that table; D and trimming were computed from the DNA. This sample gives roughly 77,000 clones in total; 88% of them show up just once. Under 6% of the sample comes from the top ten.

The data originate from a study of blood T cell repertoires in COVID-19 (dated by TCRdb to about 2020). In terms of the full investigation: Collaborator samples came from the United States, Italy and Spain and covered acute and convalescent phases of COVID-19. The material from the prospective study consisted of cDNA or gDNA derived from T cells, B-cell-depleted T cells, or PBMCs. The repertoires were released in a freely available public database meant as a resource for research on the immune response to SARS-CoV-2. The dataset comprised deeply sampled blood TCRbeta repertoires from subjects exposed to, actively infected with, or recovered from COVID-19. Where available, HLA class I and class II types were taken from metadata supplied by the sample provider and were not determined by assay-based typing. Samples were obtained from the ongoing ImmuneRACE study (first 160 participants) and from 1,254 subjects provided by 6 global collaborators. Nearly every sample came with metadata listing a de-identified subject ID, COVID-19 status, age in years and sex. Here is what the overall study found, with its caveats: The quantity of clinical and demographic metadata differed by source and by participant and was supplied without curation.

Sequencing used peripheral blood. The chain uses TRBV11-2 and TRBJ2-5; TRBD2 agrees with 8 junctional bases. This TCR was recovered from a human donor in a cohort sampled during active COVID-19. The CDR3 amino acid sequence is: CASSGGAGVLWETQYF. The DNA reads TGTGCCAGCAGCGGAGGAGCGGGAGTACTATGGGAGACCCAGTACTTC.